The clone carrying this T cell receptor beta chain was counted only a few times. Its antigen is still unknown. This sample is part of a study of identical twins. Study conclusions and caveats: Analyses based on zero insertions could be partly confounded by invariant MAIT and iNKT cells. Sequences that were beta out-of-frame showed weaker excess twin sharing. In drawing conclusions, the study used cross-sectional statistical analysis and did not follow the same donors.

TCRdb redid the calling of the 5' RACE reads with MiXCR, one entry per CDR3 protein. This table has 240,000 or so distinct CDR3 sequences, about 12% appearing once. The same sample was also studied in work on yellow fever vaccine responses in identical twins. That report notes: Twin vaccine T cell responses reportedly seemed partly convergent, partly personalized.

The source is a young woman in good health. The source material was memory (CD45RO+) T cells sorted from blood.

CDR3 sequence: CASSQAGTLGNIQYF. The CDR3 DNA sequence: TGTGCCAGCAGCCAGGCCGGGACTCTTGGAAACATTCAGTACTTC. This rearrangement joins TRBV3-1 to TRBJ2-4; D is possibly TRBD2 (6 bases). Germline CDR1 is LGHDT and CDR2 is YNNKEL (reference sequence). The ends were cut back, 3 bases at V and 6 bases at J, with 15 bases in the middle. The CDR3 sequence is 15 residues long.